The 10 T cell receptor beta chains listed next were all sequenced from one sample in a study of cytomegalovirus exposure and HLA in healthy donors. Use of 60 Vbeta and 13 Jbeta primers characterized the PCR. The assay was immunoSEQ multiplex PCR, and TCRdb's table has in-frame clones only and misses some. The data contain roughly 110,000 clones, less than 85% of them singletons. Sequencing input: PBMCs. These receptors were collected from a man between 18 and 35 years old in good health and CMV-seronegative.

The chain employs TRBV7-2 and TRBJ2-2; 9 bases agree with TRBD1. The V segment lost 5 bases and the J segment 0 bases; nucleotides outside the gene matches: 4. This CDR3 is 16 amino acids long. The V gene's germline CDR1 is SGHTA and CDR2 FQGNSA. CDR3 in DNA: TGTGCCAGCAGCCGACAGGGGGGAACGAACACCGGGGAGCTGTTTTTT. This gives the protein CASSRQGGTNTGELFF.

The gene calls are TRBV10-3 and TRBJ2-1, with D possibly TRBD2 on 5 matching bases. The CDR3 has 15 residues. The germline gives CDR1 ENHRY, CDR2 SYGVKD. V lost 10 bases, J lost 0 bases, and 16 bases lay in between. The CDR3 DNA reads as TGTGCCACCTTCCCCGGTGGGAGCTCCTACAATGAGCAGTTCTTC. This encodes CATFPGGSSYNEQFF.

The chain couples TRBV7-3 to TRBJ1-1; D may be TRBD1 (6 bases). CDR3 length equals 17 residues. V was trimmed by 5 bases and J by 1 base, leaving 20 bases between them. The V gene's germline CDR1 is SGHTA and CDR2 FQGTGA. The CDR3 sequence: CASSPPLRTATNTEAFF. In nucleotides, the CDR3 is TGTGCCAGCAGCCCCCCCTTGAGGACAGCTACGAACACTGAAGCTTTCTTT.

This clone was counted a single time. This rearrangement joins TRBV19 to TRBJ1-2, with 8 nucleotides matching TRBD1. V lost 0 bases, J lost 5 bases, and 11 bases stayed unmatched. The CDR3 is 17 residues long. From germline, CDR1 is LNHDA and CDR2 SQIVND (reference sequence). CDR3 in amino acids: CASSIDWAGGRKYGYTF. The DNA of the CDR3 is TGTGCCAGTAGTATAGATTGGGCAGGGGGCAGGAAATATGGCTACACCTTC. The complete variable domain, with remaining parts taken from reference TRBV19 and TRBJ1-2, reads DGGITQSPKYLFRKEGQNVTLSCEQNLNHDAMYWYRQDPGQGLRLIYYSQIVNDFQKGDIAEGYSVSREKKESFPLTVTSAQKNPTAFYLCASSIDWAGGRKYGYTFGSGTRLTVV.

This clone occurred once. The chain links TRBV2 to TRBJ2-3; 12 bases match TRBD2. V shed 6 bases, J shed 2 bases, and the junction held 6 bases outside the gene matches. Germline CDR1 SNHLY, CDR2 FYNNEI. The CDR3 has 16 residues. The CDR3 protein is CASRRLAGAPTDTQYF. Here the CDR3 DNA reads TGTGCCAGCAGAAGACTAGCGGGGGCCCCCACAGATACGCAGTATTTT.

This clone was recorded a few times. The chain recombines TRBV5-5 with TRBJ2-7; TRBD1 agrees at 8 bases. V lost 3 bases, J lost 6 bases, and 5 bases stayed unmatched. CDR1 and CDR2 from the germline V gene are SGHKS and YYEKEE (reference sequence). This CDR3 has 13 amino acids. In DNA form, the CDR3 reads TGTGCCAGCAGCTCTGACAGGGGAATCGAGCAGTACTTC. It is translated as CASSSDRGIEQYF. The variable domain in full, with the rest retrieved from reference TRBV5-5 and TRBJ2-7, is DAGVTQSPTHLIKTRGQQVTLRCSPISGHKSVSWYQQVLGQGPQFIFQYYEKEERGRGNFPDRFSARQFPNYSSELNVNALLLGDSALYLCASSSDRGIEQYFGPGTRLTVT.

The J gene is TRBJ1-1, the V gene TRBV5-1; TRBD1 aligns across 7 bases. The CDR3 loop spans 12 amino acids. V trimming: 7 bases; J trimming: 3 bases; junction bases outside the gene matches: 3. Germline CDR1 is SGHRS and CDR2 is YFSETQ. The CDR3 nucleotides read TGCGCCAGCGGGGACAGCCACACTGAAGCTTTCTTT. Its protein product is CASGDSHTEAFF.

This rearrangement joins TRBV6-1 to TRBJ1-2; 8 nucleotides match TRBD1. V shed 3 bases, J shed 6 bases, and the junction held 6 bases outside the gene matches. The CDR3 extends over 14 amino acids. CDR1 MNHNS and CDR2 SASEGT come from the germline V gene. CDR3 sequence (DNA): TGTGCCAGCAGTGAGAGGACAGGGCGGGATGGCTACACCTTC. It specifies CASSERTGRDGYTF.

The V and J genes are TRBV7-9 and TRBJ1-6; D possibly corresponds to TRBD1 (6 bases). Deletions cut 6 bases from V and 10 bases from J, with 16 bases between. The germline V gene has CDR1 SEHNR and CDR2 FQNEAQ (reference sequence). The CDR3 totals 14 residues. The CDR3 sequence: CASSLTGTGSPLHF. The CDR3 DNA sequence: TGTGCCAGCAGTTTGACAGGAACGGGGTCACCCCTCCACTTT.

This chain connects TRBV5-1 to TRBJ1-4; perhaps TRBD1 as D (5 bases). The V and J ends lost 0 bases and 7 bases respectively, with 10 bases between them. Germline-derived CDR1 and CDR2 are SGHRS and YFSETQ. This CDR3 has 14 amino acids. This CDR3 reads CASSLEGPGEKLFF. In DNA, the CDR3 is TGCGCCAGCAGCTTGGAGGGGCCCGGTGAAAAACTGTTTTTT.